These 26 T cell receptor beta chains were sequenced from one sample in a study of cytomegalovirus exposure and HLA in healthy donors. PCR involved 60 Vbeta and 13 Jbeta primers. TCRdb's table, derived via immunoSEQ multiplex PCR, lists solely in-frame clones and lacks some. Of tens of thousands of clones in the sample, 75% to 85% were seen once. Input material: PBMCs. The receptors come from a man in his fifties or sixties in good health and CMV-seropositive.

The chain recombines TRBV5-1 with TRBJ2-1; no definite D call. The CDR3 has 16 residues. Looked up from germline, CDR1 is SGHRS and CDR2 is YFSETQ. V was shortened by 0 bases and J by 0 bases, with 10 bases between the two germline ends. The CDR3 nucleotides read TGCGCCAGCAGCTTGGAGGCGGAACTCTCCTACAATGAGCAGTTCTTC. It yields the protein CASSLEAELSYNEQFF.

V and J are TRBV7-8 and TRBJ2-1; no firm D call. The length of the CDR3 is 13 residues. Per germline, CDR1 SGHVS and CDR2 FQNEAQ. V was trimmed by 1 base and J by 13 bases, leaving 14 bases between them. The CDR3 nucleotides are TGTGCCAGCAGCTTAGGTCAACGCTACCTTCAGTTCTTC. It encodes CASSLGQRYLQFF.

V usage is TRBV2 and J usage is TRBJ1-6, with 7 nucleotides matching TRBD1. V shed 6 bases and J 7 bases; nucleotides not matched to a gene: 6. Germline CDR1 and CDR2: SNHLY and FYNNEI. The CDR3 covers 14 residues. In DNA, the CDR3 is TGTGCCAGCAGGGGGGGCAGGGGGAATTCACCCCTCCACTTT. Residues: CASRGGRGNSPLHF.

The genes are TRBV19 and TRBJ1-5; 12 positions agree with TRBD1. This CDR3 has 15 residues. The V segment lost 9 bases and the J segment 7 bases; nucleotides outside the gene matches: 10. Germline V lookup: CDR1 LNHDA, CDR2 SQIVND (reference sequence). CDR3 coding DNA: TGTGCCAGCCGCCGGGGGACAGGGGGCGAACAGCCCCAGCATTTT. The encoded protein is CASRRGTGGEQPQHF. The full variable domain, rest sourced from reference TRBV19 and TRBJ1-5, is DGGITQSPKYLFRKEGQNVTLSCEQNLNHDAMYWYRQDPGQGLRLIYYSQIVNDFQKGDIAEGYSVSREKKESFPLTVTSAQKNPTAFYLCASRRGTGGEQPQHFGDGTRLSIL.

This clone was seen a handful of times. This probably arose from a read error, given a far larger clone one base away. This rearrangement joins TRBV4-3 to TRBJ2-7; D is unresolved. The J call may be incorrect, as the DNA end agrees better with TRBJ2-1. The germline CDR1 and CDR2 sequences are LGHNA and YSLEER. The length of the CDR3 is 17 residues. The CDR3 protein is CASSQDMIVLIYNEQFF. Here the CDR3 DNA reads TGCGCCAGCAGCCAAGATATGATCGTACTAATCTACAATGAGCAGTTCTTC.

The gene calls are TRBV5-5 and TRBJ1-2; 9 bases line up with TRBD1. The V and J ends lost 4 bases and 0 bases, in that order; junction bases with no gene match: 4. Germline CDR1 and CDR2: SGHKS and YYEKEE (reference sequence). The CDR3 length is 15 residues. The CDR3 loop reads CASSPWTGANYGYTF. In nucleotides, the CDR3 is TGTGCCAGCAGCCCCTGGACAGGGGCTAACTATGGCTACACCTTC.

This clone was found once. J is TRBJ1-1 and V is TRBV19, with D uncertain. Deletions cut 7 bases from V and 5 bases from J, with 17 bases between. Looked up from germline, CDR1 is LNHDA and CDR2 is SQIVND (reference sequence). This CDR3 spans 14 amino acids. This CDR3 is CASNFPPFETEAFF. As DNA, the CDR3 is TGTGCCAGTAACTTCCCCCCCTTTGAAACTGAAGCTTTCTTT.

This chain joins TRBV6-5 and TRBJ2-7; maybe TRBD2 (5 bases). Trimming cost V 8 bases and J 4 bases, with 12 bases left between them. The CDR3 extends over 12 amino acids. The germline V gene has CDR1 MNHEY and CDR2 SVGAGI. CDR3 in DNA: TGTGCCAGCGGCCGAGGGAGTTACGAGCAGTACTTC. Encoded protein: CASGRGSYEQYF.

The chain uses TRBV7-6 and TRBJ2-3, with D unclear. Trimming shortened V by 4 bases and J by 5 bases, and 10 bases separated the two germline ends. The CDR3 contains 13 residues. Germline lookup yields CDR1 SGHVS and CDR2 FNYEAQ. DNA of the CDR3: TGTGCCAGCAGCTCGCGACATGGAGATACGCAGTATTTT. Encoded protein: CASSSRHGDTQYF.

The genes are TRBV28 and TRBJ2-7; TRBD1 matches at 8 bases. The CDR3 covers 15 residues. Trimming took 3 bases from V and 2 from J; bases not matched to a gene: 6. Per germline, CDR1 MDHEN and CDR2 SYDVKM. CDR3 region: CASSLGTDRAYEQYF. CDR3 in DNA: TGTGCCAGCAGTTTGGGGACGGACAGGGCCTACGAGCAGTACTTC.

This rearrangement joins TRBV11-2 to TRBJ1-2, with D possibly matching TRBD1 (6 bases). This CDR3 contains 15 residues. The germline V gene has CDR1 SGHAT and CDR2 FQNNGV. Trimming removed 2 bases at V and 5 bases at J, with 15 bases between. The CDR3 loop reads CASSLTLRGGYGYTF. The CDR3 region has the DNA TGTGCCAGCAGCTTAACCCTTAGAGGGGGATATGGCTACACCTTC.

The rearrangement links TRBV7-2 to TRBJ1-1; D is unclear. Germline V CDR1 and CDR2: SGHTA, FQGNSA. This CDR3 comprises 15 residues. The V end lost 0 bases, the J end lost 3 bases, and 11 bases lay between the germline ends. The chain's CDR3 is CASSLAVMRDTEAFF. The CDR3 nucleotides read TGTGCCAGCAGCTTAGCGGTGATGCGGGACACTGAAGCTTTCTTT.

The genes are TRBV11-2 and TRBJ2-7; possibly TRBD1 for D (6 bases). With 5 bases removed from V and 5 bases from J, the gap between germline ends came to 25 bases. The CDR3 loop spans 17 amino acids. CDR1 SGHAT and CDR2 FQNNGV come from the germline V gene. The CDR3 nucleotides read TGTGCCAGCAGCCCGAATCATCCTCGTCCAGGGGACCACGAGCAGTACTTC. Residues: CASSPNHPRPGDHEQYF.

V is TRBV18 and J is TRBJ2-2; perhaps TRBD2 as D (6 bases). Per the germline V gene, CDR1 is KGHSH and CDR2 is LQKENI. This CDR3 has 16 residues. V lost 3 bases, J lost 6 bases, and 17 bases lay in between. The CDR3 loop reads CASSPVARTNAGELFF. The CDR3 DNA follows: TGTGCCAGCTCACCTGTGGCCAGGACTAACGCCGGGGAGCTGTTTTTT.

V is TRBV27 and J is TRBJ2-3; the D gene is possibly TRBD2 (5 bases). This CDR3 comprises 15 residues. V lost 3 bases, J lost 0 bases, and 10 bases lay in between. Per germline, CDR1 MNHEY and CDR2 SMNVEV (reference sequence). The CDR3 sequence is CASSFSSRSTDTQYF. CDR3 nucleotide sequence: TGTGCCAGCAGTTTTTCTAGCAGAAGCACAGATACGCAGTATTTT.

The rearrangement joins TRBV6-5 to TRBJ1-1; D is possibly TRBD1 (5 bases). The CDR3 covers 15 residues. Germline V gene sequence: CDR1 MNHEY, CDR2 SVGAGI. Trimming removed 6 bases at V and 2 bases at J, with 16 bases between. The CDR3 nucleotides are TGTGCCAGCAGCACCCTGCGCCGGACAAACACTGAAGCTTTCTTT. This sequence encodes CASSTLRRTNTEAFF.

This rearrangement joins TRBV9 to TRBJ2-5, with a tentative D call TRBD1 (6 bases). The CDR3 is made up of 14 amino acids. The V and J ends lost 2 bases and 4 bases respectively, with 12 bases between them. The germline CDR1 and CDR2 sequences are SGDLS and YYNGEE. CDR3 bases: TGTGCCAGCAGCGTCAGCGAGGGGGTAGAGACCCAGTACTTC. This encodes CASSVSEGVETQYF.

To note about this clone: At one of its ends the junction is not consistent with the germline gene, which may arise from a read error. The CDR3: CASNLAALSGLGTTGELFF. The CDR3 DNA sequence: TGTGCCAGCAACTTAGCCGCCTTGAGCGGGCTAGGGACCACCGGGGAGCTGTTTTTT. V is TRBV7-9 and J is TRBJ2-2, with D tentatively TRBD2 (6 bases). The germline CDR1 and CDR2 sequences are SEHNR and FQNEAQ (reference sequence). CDR3 length: 19 amino acids.

This clone was seen a handful of times. J is TRBJ2-5 and V is TRBV27; TRBD1 agrees at 10 bases. The V and J ends lost 4 bases and 4 bases, in that order; junction bases with no gene match: 6. Germline V gene lookup returns CDR1 MNHEY and CDR2 SMNVEV (reference sequence). The CDR3 sequence is 15 residues long. Here the CDR3 DNA reads TGTGCCAGCAGTTGGGAGACAGGGGGCCCAGAGACCCAGTACTTC. It is translated as CASSWETGGPETQYF.

The chain recombines TRBV5-6 with TRBJ2-3; D perhaps matches TRBD2 (5 bases). Germline V CDR1 and CDR2: SGHDT, YYEEEE. V was trimmed by 1 base and J by 0 bases, leaving 9 bases between them. There are 15 residues in the CDR3. The CDR3 reads CASSLSGGSTDTQYF. As DNA, the CDR3 is TGTGCCAGCAGCTTGTCGGGCGGGAGCACAGATACGCAGTATTTT.

The V call is TRBV10-2, the J call TRBJ1-4; 8 positions match TRBD1. Germline V lookup: CDR1 WSHSY, CDR2 SAAADI. CDR3 length: 13 residues. V shed 3 bases, J shed 8 bases, and the junction held 2 bases outside the gene matches. The CDR3 region has the DNA TGCGCCAGCAGTGACAGGGGGCGCGAAAAACTGTTTTTT. Translated: CASSDRGREKLFF.

CDR3 DNA sequence: TGTGCCAGCAGCTCCCGGACTAGCGGGGGGGCTAATGAGCAGTTCTTC. As protein: CASSSRTSGGANEQFF. V and J are TRBV5-4 and TRBJ2-1; 15 nucleotides match TRBD2. The junction had 5 bases not matched to a gene; V was cut back by 3 bases and J by 7 bases. The CDR3 consists of 16 residues. The germline V gene has CDR1 SGHNT and CDR2 YYREEE (reference sequence).

The genes are TRBV25-1 and TRBJ2-2; the D is unclear. The germline CDR1 and CDR2 sequences are MGHDK and SYGVNS. The V end was cut by 10 bases, the J end by 0 bases, with 6 bases between. The CDR3 extends over 12 amino acids. The CDR3 sequence: CATETNTGELFF. As DNA, the CDR3 is TGTGCCACCGAGACGAACACCGGGGAGCTGTTTTTT.

V is TRBV19 and J is TRBJ2-5; D uncertain. This CDR3 is built from 14 residues. Deletions cut 3 bases from V and 5 bases from J, with 13 bases between. The germline gives CDR1 LNHDA, CDR2 SQIVND (reference sequence). This CDR3 is CASSMSGPQETQYF. The CDR3 bases are TGTGCCAGTAGTATGTCTGGGCCCCAGGAGACCCAGTACTTC.

The chain uses TRBV9 and TRBJ2-3; 9 positions match TRBD2. V shed 4 bases, J shed 4 bases, and the junction held 4 bases outside the gene matches. Per germline, CDR1 SGDLS and CDR2 YYNGEE. The CDR3 totals 14 residues. The CDR3 reads CASSLSGGADTQYF. In DNA, the CDR3 is TGTGCCAGCAGCCTTAGCGGGGGCGCAGATACGCAGTATTTT. The full variable domain, in which reference TRBV9 and TRBJ2-3 provide the parts outside the CDR3, is DSGVTQTPKHLITATGQRVTLRCSPRSGDLSVYWYQQSLDQGLQFLIQYYNGEERAKGNILERFSAQQFPDLHSELNLSSLELGDSALYFCASSLSGGADTQYFGPGTRLTVL.

This chain links TRBV5-4 with TRBJ2-5, with 8 bases that match TRBD1. The CDR3 is 15 amino acids. Germline V gene sequence: CDR1 SGHNT, CDR2 YYREEE (reference sequence). With V trimmed by 5 bases and J by 4 bases, 10 bases remained unmatched. For the CDR3, the DNA is TGTGCCAGCAGACTATTCGACAGGGGAGGAGAGACCCAGTACTTC. Translated, it gives CASRLFDRGGETQYF.